The clone carrying this T cell receptor beta chain has only a few counts. No antigen is known for it. Antigen-specific CD4+ T cells expanded by the ViraFEST assay with viral peptide pools were then sequenced. The authors isolated CD4+ T cells after ten to eleven days of culture. Each person got two doses of an mRNA SARS-CoV-2 vaccine, BNT162b2 or mRNA-1273. Cultures received IL-2 medium that replaced half the medium on days 3 and 7. The sample comes from a study of vaccination effects on CD4 cells after COVID-19. Per the germline V gene, CDR1 is MDHEN and CDR2 is SYDVKM. The CDR3 consists of 13 residues. The germline V and J ends were trimmed by 2 bases and 7 bases, with 9 bases remaining between them. Only in-frame clones appear in the TCRdb table, and some are missing; sequencing was by immunoSEQ multiplex PCR. The sample has roughly 68,000 clones; roughly 81% are singletons.

This TCR was sampled from a human donor who received a COVID-19 vaccine. V is TRBV28 and J is TRBJ1-5; D remains ambiguous. This sample comprised CD4+ T cells from PBMCs cultured with HCoV-229E spike peptides, obtained after COVID-19 vaccination. CDR3 nucleotides: TGTGCCAGCAGTTTACCGGGGAACCAGCCCCAGCATTTT. Encoded protein: CASSLPGNQPQHF.